The next 27 T cell receptor beta chains were all read from a single sample in a study of blood T cells in healthy people across ages. Next came a second PCR, run for roughly 7 to 12 cycles, which used a sample-barcoded 5' primer along with a J-beta primer mix. Via MiXCR, TCRdb re-called the 5' RACE reads, giving one row per CDR3 protein. Among over 1.5 million distinct CDR3 sequences listed, approximately 50% were seen once. Sequencing input: blood. The receptors originated from a middle-aged woman in good health.

This chain connects TRBV6-5 to TRBJ1-2, with 10 nucleotides matching TRBD1. The J segment lost 7 bases and the V segment lost 5 bases, leaving 10 bases of the junction unmatched. This CDR3 has 15 amino acids. The germline CDR1 and CDR2 sequences are MNHEY and SVGAGI. CDR3 residues: CASSTRDRGTPGYTF. In DNA, the CDR3 is TGTGCCAGCAGTACCCGGGACAGGGGAACCCCTGGCTACACCTTC.

This sequence joins TRBV7-8 and TRBJ1-1; TRBD1 is a possible D gene (5 bases). The CDR3 covers 16 residues. Germline V gives CDR1 SGHVS, CDR2 FQNEAQ. Trimming took 1 base from V and 0 from J, leaving 12 bases between them. The CDR3 loop is CASSLGTGTLNTEAFF. CDR3 nucleotide sequence: TGTGCCAGCAGCTTAGGTACTGGGACCTTGAACACTGAAGCTTTCTTT.

This clonotype has a count of ten or more. The chain is built from TRBV7-9 and TRBJ2-1, with 9 bases that match TRBD2. Germline V gene sequence: CDR1 SEHNR, CDR2 FQNEAQ (reference sequence). V was pared by 5 bases and J by 0 bases, with 11 bases of the junction left unmatched. This CDR3 region has 18 residues. CDR3 in amino acids: CASSQPLSGGSSYNEQFF. CDR3 bases: TGTGCCAGCAGCCAACCTCTAAGCGGGGGGTCCTCCTACAATGAGCAGTTCTTC.

This clonotype was picked up one time. V and J are TRBV29-1 and TRBJ2-1; possible D gene TRBD1, 5 bases. The CDR3 is made up of 15 amino acids. V lost 3 bases, J lost 2 bases, and 14 bases lay in between. Per the germline V gene, CDR1 is SQVTM and CDR2 is ANQGSEA. The CDR3 nucleotides are TGCAGCGTTGAGGGGCAGCCAAATACCTACAATGAGCAGTTCTTC. Residues: CSVEGQPNTYNEQFF.

A few counts support this clonotype. The chain employs TRBV6-6 and TRBJ2-4; 7 bases line up with TRBD2. Judging by the DNA end, TRBJ2-7 fits better; the J call may be wrong. The germline V gene encodes CDR1 MNHNY and CDR2 SVGAGI (reference sequence). This CDR3 region has 13 residues. The CDR3 loop reads CASSYRTSYEQYF. CDR3 sequence (DNA): TGTGCCAGCAGTTACCGGACTAGCTACGAGCAGTACTTC.

Of note for this clonotype: A junction end diverges from the germline sequence, so it may reflect a read error. The chain carries TRBV5-5 and TRBJ2-7; 7 bases agree with TRBD1. This CDR3 has 14 residues. Germline-derived CDR1 and CDR2 are SGHKS and YYEKEE (reference sequence). CDR3 in DNA: TGTGCCAGCAGCCCTTGGACAGGAAACTACGAGCAGTCCTTC. Protein product: CASSPWTGNYEQSF.

This clonotype was seen many times. The chain couples TRBV6-5 to TRBJ2-3; weak D call: TRBD1 (7 bases). Trimming pared 9 bases from V and 3 bases from J, leaving 13 bases between. The CDR3 is 13 amino acids. The germline gives CDR1 MNHEY, CDR2 SVGAGI. The CDR3: CASSTGRTDTQYF. The DNA of the CDR3 is TGTGCCAGTTCGACAGGGAGGACAGATACGCAGTATTTT.

CDR3 region: CASSPWVGEQYF. DNA of the CDR3: TGTGCCAGCAGTCCTTGGGTAGGCGAGCAGTACTTC. The chain uses TRBV2 and TRBJ2-7; D uncertain. CDR1 is SNHLY and CDR2 is FYNNEI in the germline V gene. Trimming left V 5 bases short and J 6 bases short, with 11 bases between. The CDR3 is 12 amino acids.

With respect to this clonotype: This is likely an artifact of a read error, given a far larger clone one base away. The chain uses TRBV7-2 and TRBJ2-3, with TRBD1 matching over 9 bases. CDR3 length: 14 residues. In germline, CDR1 is SGHTA, CDR2 FQGNSA. CDR3 DNA sequence: TGTGCCAGCAGCTTAACAGGGGGCACAGATGCGCAGTATTTT. This encodes CASSLTGGTDAQYF.

This clonotype came up a few times. The chain carries TRBV5-1 and TRBJ2-5, with D possibly TRBD1 on 6 matching bases. The CDR3 has 15 amino acids. V lost 1 base and J lost 4, with 14 bases in between. Per the germline V gene, CDR1 is SGHRS and CDR2 is YFSETQ. The CDR3 DNA reads as TGCGCCAGCAGCTTGATTAGGGGGAGTTCAGAGACCCAGTACTTC. Translated: CASSLIRGSSETQYF.

This clonotype was detected a few times. The chain carries TRBV29-1 and TRBJ2-7; D not certain. V shed 4 bases and J shed 0 bases, with 16 bases lying between them. This CDR3 comprises 15 residues. The germline V gene encodes CDR1 SQVTM and CDR2 ANQGSEA. The CDR3 DNA is TGCAGCGTTGTAATAACCGCAAGGAGCTCCTACGAGCAGTACTTC. Amino acid sequence: CSVVITARSSYEQYF.

This clonotype occurred a few times. The chain links TRBV10-1 to TRBJ2-6, with D unresolved. Germline V gene sequence: CDR1 WNHNN, CDR2 SYGVQD (reference sequence). CDR3 length: 14 amino acids. Trimming removed 4 bases at V and 3 bases at J, with 7 bases between. CDR3 sequence: CASSVGVGANVLTF. DNA of the CDR3: TGCGCCAGCAGTGTCGGCGTTGGGGCCAACGTCCTGACTTTC.

The gene calls are TRBV6-1 and TRBJ2-7, with D tentatively TRBD1 (5 bases). CDR1 is MNHNS, CDR2 SASEGT, per germline. Trimming removed 6 bases from V and 5 bases from J, with 11 bases in between. The CDR3 runs to 12 residues. CDR3 bases: TGTGCCAGCAGCCTCTTAGGGGACGAGCAGTACTTC. It specifies CASSLLGDEQYF.

This clonotype occurred a few times. This chain uses TRBV7-9 with TRBJ2-6; TRBD2 matches at 8 bases. V trimming: 3 bases; J trimming: 0 bases; junction bases outside the gene matches: 4. The CDR3 sequence is 17 residues long. Germline V gives CDR1 SEHNR, CDR2 FQNEAQ (reference sequence). CDR3 bases: TGTGCCAGCAGCTTTGGCGGGGGGCTCTCTGGGGCCAACGTCCTGACTTTC. Translated: CASSFGGGLSGANVLTF.

V gene TRBV12-3 or TRBV12-4 combines with J gene TRBJ2-6; 7 bases align to TRBD1. The CDR3 extends over 15 amino acids. With 6 bases clipped from V and 3 bases from J, the junction kept 5 bases outside the gene matches. Here the CDR3 DNA reads TGTGCCAGCAGCATTGACAGGGTTGGGGCCAACGTCCTGACTTTC. It codes for CASSIDRVGANVLTF.

Regarding this clonotype: It may be a read error: a sequence one base away is much more abundant. This chain connects TRBV29-1 to TRBJ2-1; the match to TRBD2 covers 10 bases. The germline CDR1 and CDR2 sequences are SQVTM and ANQGSEA. J gave up 9 bases and V 1 base, and 6 bases lay outside the gene matches. This CDR3 is 14 amino acids long. CDR3 bases: TGCAGCGTTGAAGCGGGAGCGGGGGGGCGTGAGCAGTTCTTC. This encodes CSVEAGAGGREQFF.

This clonotype appeared a few times. This chain joins TRBV4-3 and TRBJ2-5, with 11 bases aligning to TRBD2. The CDR3 runs 18 residues. The trim removed 3 bases at V and 0 bases at J, leaving 9 bases unmatched. Per germline, CDR1 LGHNA and CDR2 YSLEER. The CDR3 bases are TGCGCCAGCAGCCACCACGTAACTAGCGGGGGATACCAAGAGACCCAGTACTTC. Translating it yields CASSHHVTSGGYQETQYF.

In this sample, this clonotype turned up many times. J is TRBJ2-5 and V is TRBV12-3 or TRBV12-4; D is undetermined. Trimming removed 8 bases at V and 4 bases at J, with 14 bases between. The CDR3 sequence is 13 residues long. The CDR3 protein is CASSPTGLETQYF. The CDR3 nucleotides read TGTGCCAGCTCACCAACCGGGTTAGAGACCCAGTACTTC.

The chain couples TRBV20-1 to TRBJ2-7; possibly TRBD2 for D (6 bases). There are 13 residues in the CDR3. The germline CDR1 and CDR2 sequences are DFQATT and SNEGSKA (reference sequence). V was clipped by 2 bases and J by 6 bases, with 14 bases between them. This chain's CDR3 is CSARWGGSGEQYF. CDR3 DNA: TGCAGTGCTAGATGGGGAGGTTCGGGCGAGCAGTACTTC.

This clonotype was picked up a small number of times. CDR3: CASSYAIGSGANVLTF. The CDR3 DNA sequence: TGTGCCAGCAGTTACGCGATTGGTTCTGGGGCCAACGTCCTGACTTTC. The chain links TRBV6-5 to TRBJ2-6; D gene ambiguous. CDR3 length: 16 amino acids. Germline-derived CDR1 and CDR2 are MNHEY and SVGAGI. The V gene lost 2 bases and the J gene lost 1 base, with 9 bases spanning the gap.

J is TRBJ2-1 and V is TRBV20-1, with D possibly matching TRBD2 (6 bases). There are 15 residues in the CDR3. With 3 bases removed from V and 0 bases from J, the gap between germline ends came to 12 bases. The V gene's germline CDR1 is DFQATT and CDR2 SNEGSKA (reference sequence). CDR3 amino acids: CSASPRRVSYNEQFF. The CDR3, as DNA: TGCAGTGCTAGTCCGCGGAGGGTCTCCTACAATGAGCAGTTCTTC.

This clonotype was seen a handful of times. The V gene is TRBV20-1, the J gene TRBJ2-1, with TRBD2 matching over 9 bases. The CDR3 totals 13 residues. Germline-derived CDR1 and CDR2 are DFQATT and SNEGSKA (reference sequence). The CDR3 protein is CRARGGVNNEQFF. CDR3 nucleotide sequence: TGCAGGGCACGCGGGGGGGTCAACAATGAGCAGTTCTTC.

The chain links TRBV7-8 to TRBJ2-1; 9 bases agree with TRBD1. This CDR3 comprises 14 residues. Germline V gene sequence: CDR1 SGHVS, CDR2 FQNEAQ. Trimming at V came to 7 bases and at J to 2 bases, leaving 3 bases not matched to a gene. CDR3 sequence: CASNYRGPYNEQFF. CDR3 bases: TGTGCCAGCAACTACAGGGGGCCCTACAATGAGCAGTTCTTC.

This rearrangement joins TRBV6-2 or TRBV6-3 to TRBJ2-3; the match to TRBD2 covers 8 bases. CDR3 size: 18 residues. The trim removed 0 bases at V and 2 bases at J, leaving 10 bases unmatched. Germline lookup yields CDR1 MNHEY and CDR2 SVGEGT. The CDR3 reads CASSYSSGAGLVTDTQYF. The CDR3 region has the DNA TGTGCCAGCAGTTACTCTTCAGGGGCGGGACTAGTCACAGATACGCAGTATTTT.

This clonotype has only a few counts. The rearrangement uses TRBV7-8 and TRBJ2-3; TRBD2 aligns across 13 bases. Germline V lookup: CDR1 SGHVS, CDR2 FQNEAQ. The CDR3 is made up of 17 amino acids. V trimming: 4 bases; J trimming: 5 bases; junction bases outside the gene matches: 9. The CDR3 DNA sequence: TGTGCCAGCAGCTACAGACTAGCGGGGGGTTTGAGAGATACGCAGTATTTT. Translation gives CASSYRLAGGLRDTQYF.

The chain is built from TRBV6-5 and TRBJ1-4; possible D gene TRBD1, 6 bases. The CDR3 is made up of 18 amino acids. Germline CDR1 and CDR2: MNHEY and SVGAGI. V lost 0 bases and J lost 0, with 14 bases in between. This CDR3 reads CASSYSQDSSATNEKLFF. DNA of the CDR3: TGTGCCAGCAGTTACTCACAGGACAGTAGTGCAACTAATGAAAAACTGTTTTTT.

The V call is TRBV10-3, the J call TRBJ2-3; TRBD1 agrees at 8 bases. Germline CDR1 is ENHRY and CDR2 is SYGVKD. V shed 0 bases, J shed 0 bases, and the junction held 2 bases outside the gene matches. The CDR3 sequence is 16 residues long. The CDR3 DNA follows: TGTGCCATCAGTGAGTCTACAGGGGGAAGCACAGATACGCAGTATTTT. Translating it yields CAISESTGGSTDTQYF.